This T cell receptor beta chain stems from a study of identical twins. Study results and caveats: Models underestimated out-of-frame TCR alpha sharing in monozygotic twins. Because invariant MAIT and iNKT cells could be present, zero-insertion analyses could be partly confounded. Out-of-frame alpha sequences common to twins exhibited a surplus of low generation probability.

Turning to this clonotype: Antigen specificity is unknown.

Germline V gives CDR1 KGHSH, CDR2 LQKENI. V dropped 4 bases and J dropped 8 bases, with 15 bases sitting between them. The CDR3 is 14 amino acids. Template switching added a universal primer site; cDNA carried unique molecular identifiers. TCRdb recomputed calls from the 5' RACE reads with MiXCR, one row per CDR3 protein. The sample holds hundreds of thousands of distinct CDR3 sequences; 7% to 8.5% are singletons and the top ten take about 5.6%. This sample was also put to use in a study of yellow fever vaccine responses in identical twins.

Sequenced sample: CD8+ T cells sorted from blood. The sequence came from a young woman in good health. The J gene is TRBJ2-4, the V gene TRBV18; D tentatively reads TRBD1 or TRBD2 (5 bases each). In DNA, the CDR3 is TGTGCCAGCTCACAGCGGCAGGGTTGGGACATTCAGTACTTC. It encodes CASSQRQGWDIQYF.